This TCR beta chain was identified during a study of T cell responses to AZD1222 COVID-19 vaccine. General study results and limits: Repertoires in all cases were sampled only once the peak T cell response had passed.

On this clone itself: What it binds is not known.

The protocol was immunoSEQ multiplex PCR, while the TCRdb copy is restricted to in-frame clones and leaves out a portion. The table lists about 120,000 clones, 87% of them singletons. Losses at the gene ends were 8 bases for V and 11 bases for J; bases not matched to a gene: 4. CDR3 size: 12 residues. Germline V gene lookup returns CDR1 MNHEY and CDR2 SMNVEV (reference sequence). V is TRBV27 and J is TRBJ1-5, with TRBD1 matching over 12 bases. The sequence derives from an adult who received the AZD1222 COVID-19 vaccine. Source: peripheral blood, taken 28 days after the second AZD1222 dose. The CDR3 region has the DNA TGTGCCAGCCGGGACAGGGGGCTTGCCCAGCATTTT. Protein sequence: CASRDRGLAQHF.